The clone carrying this T cell receptor beta chain has just a few counts. One junction end does not reproduce the germline sequence, and a read error may be involved. Germline V lookup: CDR1 MDHEN, CDR2 SYDVKM. The CDR3 covers 13 residues. The data derive from a study of neurological immune-mediated disorders. TCRdb fed the 5' RACE reads into MiXCR, producing one record per CDR3 protein. The sample records under 70,000 distinct CDR3 sequences, roughly 5% being singletons. The clonotype originates from a woman in her 30s with multiple sclerosis. The sequenced sample consisted of PBMCs. The chain couples TRBV28 to TRBJ1-5; tentative D call: TRBD1 (6 bases). CDR3 DNA: TGTGCCAGCGGGATAGGGGGGGATCAGCCCCAGAATTTT. Its translation: CASGIGGDQPQNF.